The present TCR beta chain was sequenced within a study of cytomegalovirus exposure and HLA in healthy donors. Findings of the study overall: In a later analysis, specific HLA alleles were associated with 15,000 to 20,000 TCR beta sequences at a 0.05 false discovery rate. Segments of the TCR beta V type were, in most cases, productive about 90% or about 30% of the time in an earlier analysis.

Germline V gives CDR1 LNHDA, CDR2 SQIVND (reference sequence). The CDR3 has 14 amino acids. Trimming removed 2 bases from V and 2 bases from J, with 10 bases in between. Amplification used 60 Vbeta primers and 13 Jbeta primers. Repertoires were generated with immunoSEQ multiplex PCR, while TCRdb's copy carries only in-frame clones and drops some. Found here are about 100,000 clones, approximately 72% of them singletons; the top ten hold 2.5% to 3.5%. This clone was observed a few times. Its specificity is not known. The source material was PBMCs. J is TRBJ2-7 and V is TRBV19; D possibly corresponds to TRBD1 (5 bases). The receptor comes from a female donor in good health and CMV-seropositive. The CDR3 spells CASSIQGGAYEQYF. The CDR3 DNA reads TGTGCCAGTAGTATACAGGGTGGGGCCTACGAGCAGTACTTC.